This entry concerns a single TCR beta chain. The CDR3 ends on some other residue instead of the conserved phenylalanine or tryptophan, so this is likely a read error. The sample comes from a study of prognosis after radiotherapy for stage I lung cancer. TCR beta CDR3 was amplified from genomic DNA by two-round multiplex PCR. Individual primers that were specific to each TRBV and TRBJ gene served in first-round PCR. TCRdb re-called the multiplex PCR reads through MiXCR, storing one row per CDR3 protein. The sample lists 10,000 to 15,000 distinct CDR3 sequences; approximately 40% were seen once. This clonotype was sampled from a donor aged 50 or older with non-small cell lung cancer. Specimen: PBMCs, collected before or after stereotactic body radiation therapy (not recorded which).

CDR3 in amino acids: CASSEHSANYGYTL. The CDR3, as DNA: TGTGCCAGCAGTGAACACTCAGCTAACTATGGATACACCTTA. This rearrangement joins TRBV6-1 to TRBJ1-2, with D unclear. This CDR3 is 14 amino acids long. The germline CDR1 and CDR2 sequences are MNHNS and SASEGT.